Listed below are T cell receptor beta chains from one sample, sequenced in a study of T cell repertoires in cytomegalovirus infection. TCRdb ran MiXCR on the reads and lists one entry per CDR3 protein. This sample has under 200,000 distinct CDR3 sequences, with roughly 9.8% found just once. Material for sequencing was PBMCs. The receptors come from a human donor in good health (CMV status not recorded). Some clones in this sample may be carry-over from other donors' samples. Both conserved end residues are part of each CDR3. D genes are given only for firm matches. Size is stated for part of the rows, as once, few or many counts, or as a class when the clone is expanded.

abundance,d_gene,v_gene,j_gene,CDR3aa,CDR3nt
many,.,TRBV27,TRBJ2-6,CASRRNTGRTSGANVLTF,TGTGCCAGCAGACGAAATACGGGACGGACCTCTGGGGCCAACGTCCTGACTTTC
many,TRBD2,TRBV7-2,TRBJ2-3,CASRRLAGPDTQYF,TGTGCCAGCAGGCGACTAGCGGGACCAGATACGCAGTATTTT
few,TRBD1,TRBV20-1,TRBJ1-1,CSARFTGGITEAFF,TGCAGTGCTAGGTTTACAGGGGGCATCACTGAAGCTTTCTTT
many,.,TRBV12-3/TRBV12-4,TRBJ1-4,CASSDDRYNEKLFF,TGTGCCAGCAGTGATGACAGATATAATGAAAAACTGTTTTTT
few,.,TRBV20-1,TRBJ1-2,CSARRGVNYGYTF,TGCAGTGCTAGAAGGGGGGTTAACTATGGCTACACCTTC
many,.,TRBV7-2,TRBJ1-1,CASSLFMGVSEAFF,TGTGCCAGCAGCCTCTTCATGGGGGTATCTGAAGCTTTCTTT
many,.,TRBV28,TRBJ1-1,CASSGQMNTEAFF,TGTGCCAGCAGCGGACAGATGAACACTGAAGCTTTCTTT
few,.,TRBV12-3/TRBV12-4,TRBJ1-5,CASSFGAAGEPQHF,TGTGCCAGCAGTTTCGGAGCCGCCGGGGAGCCCCAGCATTTT
many,.,TRBV12-3/TRBV12-4,TRBJ1-2,CASSSGRSYGYTF,TGTGCCAGCAGTTCTGGCAGGTCCTATGGCTACACCTTC
few,TRBD1,TRBV6-2/TRBV6-3,TRBJ1-1,CASSFGQGGNTEAFF,TGTGCCAGCAGTTTTGGACAGGGCGGGAACACTGAAGCTTTCTTT
many,.,TRBV11-2,TRBJ2-2,CASSFYGTGNTGELFF,TGTGCCAGCAGCTTCTACGGGACTGGTAACACCGGGGAGCTGTTTTTT
many,.,TRBV6-1,TRBJ1-2,CASSERPGANYGYTF,TGTGCCAGCAGTGAAAGACCAGGAGCTAACTATGGCTACACCTTC
many,.,TRBV7-2,TRBJ2-1,CASSTRPLSSNEQFF,TGTGCCAGCAGCACCCGCCCGCTTAGCAGCAATGAGCAGTTCTTC
many,TRBD1,TRBV7-2,TRBJ1-2,CASSSTGTGGYGYTF,TGTGCCAGCAGCTCAACCGGGACAGGAGGATATGGCTACACCTTC
many,TRBD1,TRBV6-2/TRBV6-3,TRBJ2-6,CASSYPTGQGGSGANVLTF,TGTGCCAGCAGTTACCCGACCGGACAGGGAGGCTCTGGGGCCAACGTCCTGACTTTC
many,.,TRBV4-3,TRBJ2-7,CASSQEIQTRDGHYEQYF,TGCGCCAGCAGCCAAGAGATCCAGACCCGGGACGGACACTACGAGCAGTACTTC
.,.,TRBV7-2,TRBJ2-7,CASSLSGVREQYF,TGTGCCAGCAGCTTATCCGGGGTTCGCGAGCAGTACTTC
few,TRBD2,TRBV9,TRBJ2-2,CASSVVGRAGELFF,TGTGCCAGCAGCGTGGTAGGGAGGGCCGGGGAGCTGTTTTTT
many,.,TRBV10-3,TRBJ2-7,CAISDGGDTSSSYEQYF,TGTGCCATCAGTGACGGGGGAGACACCTCGAGCTCCTACGAGCAGTACTTC
.,.,TRBV30,TRBJ2-7,CAWSTTSVVDEQYF,TGTGCCTGGAGTACGACTAGTGTTGTGGACGAGCAGTACTTC
many,TRBD2,TRBV7-3,TRBJ2-3,CASSPYGGLAGVADTQYF,TGTGCCAGCAGCCCATACGGGGGACTAGCGGGAGTGGCAGATACGCAGTATTTT
few,TRBD1,TRBV15,TRBJ2-7,CATSRDLQGAYEQYF,TGTGCCACCAGCAGAGATCTGCAGGGGGCCTACGAGCAGTACTTC
once,.,TRBV7-8,TRBJ2-7,CASSPRGIEQYF,TGTGCCAGCAGCCCTAGGGGCATCGAGCAGTACTTC
many,.,TRBV28,TRBJ1-1,CASSPRQNTEAFF,TGTGCCAGCAGCCCCCGACAGAACACTGAAGCTTTCTTT
.,TRBD1,TRBV7-4,TRBJ2-7,CASSSAGTASYEQYF,TGTGCCAGCAGCTCAGCCGGGACAGCTTCCTACGAGCAGTACTTC
many,.,TRBV19,TRBJ2-7,CASSMDGRSKQYF,TGTGCCAGTAGTATGGACGGTCGGTCCAAGCAGTACTTC